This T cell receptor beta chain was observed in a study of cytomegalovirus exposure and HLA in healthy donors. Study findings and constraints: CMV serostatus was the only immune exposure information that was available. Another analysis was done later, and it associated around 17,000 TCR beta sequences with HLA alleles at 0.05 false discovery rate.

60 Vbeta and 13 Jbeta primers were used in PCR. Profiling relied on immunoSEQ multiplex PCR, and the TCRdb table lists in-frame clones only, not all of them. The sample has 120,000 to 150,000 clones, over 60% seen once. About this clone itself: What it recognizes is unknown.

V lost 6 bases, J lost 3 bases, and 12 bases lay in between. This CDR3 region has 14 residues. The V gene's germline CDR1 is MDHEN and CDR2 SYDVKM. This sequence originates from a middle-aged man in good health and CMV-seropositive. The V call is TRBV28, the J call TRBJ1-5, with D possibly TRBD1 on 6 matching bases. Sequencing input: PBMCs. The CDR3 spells CASRSGTNNQPQHF. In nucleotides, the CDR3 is TGTGCCAGCAGGTCCGGGACAAACAATCAGCCCCAGCATTTT.